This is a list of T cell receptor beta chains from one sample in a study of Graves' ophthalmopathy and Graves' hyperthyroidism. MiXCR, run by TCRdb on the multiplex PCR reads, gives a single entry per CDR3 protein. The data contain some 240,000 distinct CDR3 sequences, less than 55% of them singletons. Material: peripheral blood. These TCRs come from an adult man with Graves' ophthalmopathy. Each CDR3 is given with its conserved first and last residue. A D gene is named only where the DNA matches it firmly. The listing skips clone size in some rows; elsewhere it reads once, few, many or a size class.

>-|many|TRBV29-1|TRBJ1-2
CSVEALSYGYTF
TGCAGCGTTGAAGCATTAAGTTATGGCTACACCTTC
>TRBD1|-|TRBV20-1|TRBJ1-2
CSASVPGQVRGYTF
TGCAGTGCTAGCGTACCCGGACAGGTCCGTGGCTACACCTTC
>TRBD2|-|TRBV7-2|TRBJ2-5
CASSLLILAGNQETQYF
TGTGCCAGCAGCTTATTGATTCTAGCGGGGAACCAAGAGACCCAGTACTTC
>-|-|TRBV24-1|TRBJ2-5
CATSDAGHQETQYF
TGTGCCACCAGTGATGCGGGGCACCAAGAGACCCAGTACTTC
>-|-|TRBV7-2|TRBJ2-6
CVSSLDSGAGANVLTF
TGTGTCAGCAGCTTAGACTCGGGGGCTGGGGCCAACGTCCTGACTTTC
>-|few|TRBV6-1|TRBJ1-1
CASISGPLWDEAFF
TGTGCCAGCATCTCGGGACCCCTGTGGGATGAAGCTTTCTTT
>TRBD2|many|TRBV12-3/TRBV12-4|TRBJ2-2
CASSVLAGAVTGELFF
TGTGCCAGCAGTGTTCTAGCGGGAGCAGTCACCGGGGAGCTGTTTTTT
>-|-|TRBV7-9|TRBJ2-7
CASSLDFAHEQYF
TGTGCCAGCAGCTTAGATTTCGCCCATGAGCAGTACTTC
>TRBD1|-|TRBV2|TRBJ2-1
CASSLTGGGNEQFF
TGTGCCAGCAGTCTCACAGGGGGCGGCAATGAGCAGTTCTTC
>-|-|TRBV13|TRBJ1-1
CASSYRDTFPEAFF
TGTGCCAGCAGCTACCGGGACACCTTCCCTGAAGCTTTCTTT
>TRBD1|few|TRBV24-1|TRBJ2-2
CATSDWTGFGTGELFF
TGTGCCACCAGTGATTGGACAGGGTTCGGTACCGGGGAGCTGTTTTTT
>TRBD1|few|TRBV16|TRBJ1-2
CASSQTGQTPGTF
TGTGCCAGCAGCCAGACGGGACAGACCCCCGGCACCTTC
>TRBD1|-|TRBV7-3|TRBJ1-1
CASRGVLRNTEAFF
TGCGCCAGCAGGGGGGTTTTACGGAACACTGAAGCTTTCTTT
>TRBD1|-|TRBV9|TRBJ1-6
CASSAPTGDNSPLHF
TGTGCCAGCAGCGCACCGACAGGGGATAATTCACCCCTCCACTTT
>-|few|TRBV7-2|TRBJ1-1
CASSLEPGLIAEAFF
TGTGCCAGCAGCTTAGAACCGGGGCTAATCGCTGAAGCTTTCTTT
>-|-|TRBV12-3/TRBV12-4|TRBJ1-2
CASSPVIVGGYTF
TGTGCCAGCAGTCCCGTAATCGTTGGGGGCTACACCTTC
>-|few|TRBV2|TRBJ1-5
CASSHEAANQPQHF
TGTGCCAGCAGTCACGAGGCGGCTAATCAGCCCCAGCATTTT
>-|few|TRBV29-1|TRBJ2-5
CSVRLSQETQYF
TGCAGCGTTAGGCTAAGCCAAGAGACCCAGTACTTC
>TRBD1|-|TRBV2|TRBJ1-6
CASRAGTVNSPLHF
TGTGCCAGCAGGGCCGGGACAGTGAATTCACCCCTCCACTTT
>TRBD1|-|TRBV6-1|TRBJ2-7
CASSSSEGQLTYEQYF
TGTGCCAGCAGCAGCAGTGAGGGACAGCTAACCTACGAGCAGTACTTC
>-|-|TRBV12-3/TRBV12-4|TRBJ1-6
CASSPTAPWDSPLHF
TGTGCCAGCTCCCCGACAGCCCCTTGGGATTCACCCCTCCACTTT
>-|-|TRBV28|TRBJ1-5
CASSSSTNQPQHF
TGTGCCAGCAGTTCAAGTACCAATCAGCCCCAGCATTTT
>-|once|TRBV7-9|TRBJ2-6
CASSSTVGRDFSGANVLTF
TGTGCCAGCAGCTCGACGGTGGGCAGGGACTTTTCTGGGGCCAACGTCCTGACTTTC
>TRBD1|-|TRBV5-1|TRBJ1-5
CASSLVGQGDQPQHF
TGTGCCAGCAGCTTGGTGGGACAGGGCGATCAGCCCCAGCATTTT
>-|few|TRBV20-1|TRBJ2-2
CSARVDTGTGELFF
TGCAGTGCTAGAGTGGACACGGGCACCGGGGAGCTGTTTTTT
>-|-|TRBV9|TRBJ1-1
CASSQSSNTEAFF
TGTGCCAGCAGCCAAAGCTCGAACACTGAAGCTTTCTTT
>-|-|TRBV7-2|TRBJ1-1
CASSLSGKDAFF
TGTGCCAGCAGCTTATCCGGGAAGGATGCTTTCTTT
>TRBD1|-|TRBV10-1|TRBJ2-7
CASSQRPGTGSYEQYF
TGCGCCAGCAGCCAAAGGCCCGGGACAGGGTCCTACGAGCAGTACTTC
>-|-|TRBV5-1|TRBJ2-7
CASSRRPNPYEQYF
TGCGCCAGCAGCCGTCGACCTAACCCCTACGAGCAGTACTTC
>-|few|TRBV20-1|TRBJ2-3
CSADGRSDTQYF
TGCAGTGCTGATGGACGGTCAGATACGCAGTATTTT
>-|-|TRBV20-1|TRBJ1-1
CSITGVNTEAFF
TGCAGTATAACCGGGGTGAACACTGAAGCTTTCTTT
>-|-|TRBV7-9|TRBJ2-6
CASSLTLSGANVLTF
TGTGCCAGCAGTTTGACCCTCTCTGGGGCCAACGTCCTGACTTTC
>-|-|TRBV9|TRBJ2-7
CASSGPERHLSYEQYF
TGTGCCAGCAGTGGTCCGGAACGGCATCTCTCCTACGAGCAGTACTTC
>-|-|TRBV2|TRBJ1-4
CASSYGYLNQEKLFF
TGTGCCAGCAGTTACGGCTACCTCAATCAGGAAAAACTGTTTTTT
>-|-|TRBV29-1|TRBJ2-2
CSVGTTGELFF
TGCAGCGTCGGGACCACCGGGGAGCTGTTTTTT
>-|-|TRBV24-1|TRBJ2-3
CATSDPTSTDTQYF
TGTGCCACCAGTGATCCGACGTCAACAGATACGCAGTATTTT
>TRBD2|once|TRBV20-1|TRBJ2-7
CSASRASGRLADTQYF
TGCAGTGCTAGTCGGGCTAGCGGGAGGTTGGCAGATACGCAGTACTTC
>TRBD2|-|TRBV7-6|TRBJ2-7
CASSLASGAAYGQYF
TGTGCCAGCAGCTTAGCTAGCGGGGCGGCCTACGGGCAGTACTTC
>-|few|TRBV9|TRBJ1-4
CASSAQQGGGEKLFF
TGTGCCAGCAGCGCTCAACAGGGAGGAGGTGAAAAACTGTTTTTT
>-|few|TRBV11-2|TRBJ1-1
CASSLGIPEAFF
TGTGCCAGCAGCTTAGGGATCCCTGAAGCTTTCTTT
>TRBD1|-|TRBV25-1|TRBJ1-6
CASSARPIQGVHNSPLHF
TGTGCCAGCAGTGCTAGACCAATACAGGGGGTCCATAATTCACCCCTCCACTTT
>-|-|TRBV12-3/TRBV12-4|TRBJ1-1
CASSYSAYTEAFF
TGTGCCAGCAGTTACTCAGCGTACACTGAAGCTTTCTTT
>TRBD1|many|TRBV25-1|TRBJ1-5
CASTSSGGQPQHF
TGTGCCAGCACATCGTCAGGGGGTCAGCCCCAGCATTTT
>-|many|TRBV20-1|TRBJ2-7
CSAMGRYEQYF
TGCAGTGCTATGGGGAGGTACGAGCAGTACTTC
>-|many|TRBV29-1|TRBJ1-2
CSANSAGLYTF
TGCAGCGCCAACTCCGCAGGATTGTACACCTTC
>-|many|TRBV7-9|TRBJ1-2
CASSLTGGYTF
TGTGCCAGCAGCTTAACGGGTGGCTACACCTTC
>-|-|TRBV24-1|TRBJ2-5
CATSDFIRSVETQYF
TGTGCCACCAGTGATTTCATTCGGAGTGTCGAGACCCAGTACTTC
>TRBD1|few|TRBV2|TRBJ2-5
CASSPRTGMETQYF
TGTGCCAGCAGTCCGCGGACAGGGATGGAGACCCAGTACTTC
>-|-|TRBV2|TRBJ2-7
CASSPDRDGLSYEQYF
TGTGCCAGCAGTCCAGACCGGGACGGTCTCTCCTACGAGCAGTACTTC
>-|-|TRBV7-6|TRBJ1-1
CASSSTSGRNYNEAFF
TGTGCCAGCAGTTCCACTAGCGGGAGGAATTACAATGAAGCTTTCTTT
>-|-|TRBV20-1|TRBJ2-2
CSASSLNTGANTGELFF
TGCAGTGCCAGCAGCTTAAACACGGGGGCGAACACCGGGGAGCTGTTTTTT
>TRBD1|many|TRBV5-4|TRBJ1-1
CASSPGQANTEAFF
TGTGCCAGCAGCCCTGGACAGGCGAACACTGAAGCTTTCTTT